A single sample gave rise to the 20 T cell receptor beta chains below, sequenced in a study of T cells of healthy individuals. TCRdb processed the 5' RACE reads anew with MiXCR; each CDR3 protein has one entry. This sample carries 85,000 to 100,000 distinct CDR3 sequences, approximately 15% of them seen once, and the ten largest clones take around 6.4%. These receptors were taken from a human donor in good health.

The chain combines TRBV27 with TRBJ2-1; TRBD2 aligns across 10 bases. This CDR3 region has 14 residues. Germline CDR1 and CDR2: MNHEY and SMNVEV (reference sequence). Unmatched junction bases numbered 8, after V lost 6 bases and J lost 9 bases. The CDR3 bases are TGTGCCAGCAGAGAGCGGGGGGGCCTGGGTGAGCAGTTCTTC. Protein product: CASRERGGLGEQFF.

This clonotype was recorded at least ten times. The V and J genes are TRBV6-2 or TRBV6-3 and TRBJ2-7; maybe TRBD1 (7 bases). The CDR3 loop spans 14 amino acids. Trimming took 0 bases from V and 5 from J, leaving 11 bases between them. Germline lookup yields CDR1 MNHEY and CDR2 SVGEGT. The DNA of the CDR3 is TGTGCCAGCAGTTACTCGGAGGGGGCCGACGAGCAGTACTTC. Its protein product is CASSYSEGADEQYF.

This clonotype was seen only a few times. Written as DNA, the CDR3 is TGTGCCAGCAGTGAAGAGGCGGGGGGGCGAGATACGCAGTATTTT. It encodes CASSEEAGGRDTQYF. The chain joins TRBV6-1 to TRBJ2-3, with 9 positions matching TRBD2. CDR1 MNHNS and CDR2 SASEGT come from the germline V gene. The CDR3 has 15 amino acids. The trim removed 1 base at V and 5 bases at J, leaving 4 bases unmatched.

This clonotype has at least ten counts. This rearrangement joins TRBV7-9 to TRBJ2-1; 10 bases are a match to TRBD1. The CDR3 runs to 14 residues. V shed 4 bases and J 7 bases; nucleotides not matched to a gene: 4. The germline V gene encodes CDR1 SEHNR and CDR2 FQNEAQ (reference sequence). This chain's CDR3 is CASSSPGQGNEQFF. The CDR3 DNA reads TGTGCCAGCAGCTCGCCGGGACAGGGGAATGAGCAGTTCTTC.

The chain is built from TRBV12-3 or TRBV12-4 and TRBJ1-2; tentatively, D is TRBD1 (5 bases). This CDR3 has 14 amino acids. The V and J ends lost 5 bases and 4 bases respectively, with 14 bases between them. Here the CDR3 reads CASSHGAPTYGYTF. DNA for the CDR3: TGTGCCAGCAGTCATGGGGCGCCCACCTATGGCTACACCTTC.

This clonotype was recorded many times. The rearrangement links TRBV24-1 to TRBJ1-2, with 9 bases aligning to TRBD1. CDR1 KGHDR and CDR2 SFDVKD come from the germline V gene. With 5 bases clipped from V and 3 bases from J, the junction kept 21 bases outside the gene matches. The CDR3 extends over 20 amino acids. The DNA of the CDR3 is TGTGCCACCAGTGTGCTAGAAAATGGACAGGGGATGAGTAGGGACTATGGCTACACCTTC. This translates into CATSVLENGQGMSRDYGYTF.

This clonotype turned up a few times. The chain employs TRBV10-3 and TRBJ1-2, with D unresolved. CDR3 length: 12 residues. The germline V gene encodes CDR1 ENHRY and CDR2 SYGVKD. Trimming took 8 bases from V and 4 from J, leaving 11 bases between them. CDR3 nucleotides: TGTGCCATCGGAAGGATTGGCTATGGCTACACCTTC. This sequence encodes CAIGRIGYGYTF.

This clonotype was recorded at least ten times. This chain connects TRBV29-1 to TRBJ1-4; 8 bases agree with TRBD1. The CDR3 spans 13 residues. V lost 6 bases to trimming and J lost 8 bases; unmatched junction nucleotides: 8. Per germline, CDR1 SQVTM and CDR2 ANQGSEA. DNA of the CDR3: TGCAGCGTCGGACAGGGCGGAGGGGAAAAACTGTTTTTT. It translates to CSVGQGGGEKLFF.

This clonotype was detected once. The rearrangement uses TRBV5-1 and TRBJ2-5; D not certain. In germline, CDR1 is SGHRS, CDR2 YFSETQ. V was cut by 0 bases and J by 4 bases, with 4 bases left in between. This CDR3 comprises 12 residues. CDR3 nucleotide sequence: TGCGCCAGCAGCTTGGGAGCAGAGACCCAGTACTTC. It specifies CASSLGAETQYF.

This clonotype was counted at least ten times. The V gene is TRBV29-1, the J gene TRBJ2-1, with D hard to call. CDR3 length: 11 residues. Trimming took off 7 bases at V and 6 bases at J, with 10 bases between the two ends. Germline CDR1 SQVTM, CDR2 ANQGSEA. The CDR3 DNA sequence: TGCAGCGCCCTACTACTCAATGAGCAGTTCTTC. This translates into CSALLLNEQFF.

This clonotype was detected only a few times. The V and J genes are TRBV7-9 and TRBJ2-5, with D unresolved. Germline V gene data show CDR1 as SEHNR and CDR2 as FQNEAQ (reference sequence). CDR3 length equals 12 residues. V lost 3 bases and J 5 bases, leaving 7 bases between the germline ends. The DNA for the CDR3 is TGTGCCAGCAGCTTTCATGTGGAGACCCAGTACTTC. Its translation is CASSFHVETQYF.

This clonotype showed up just a few times. This sequence joins TRBV28 and TRBJ2-1, with no clear D. This CDR3 region has 14 residues. The V end lost 3 bases, the J end lost 7 bases, and 13 bases lay between the germline ends. CDR1 MDHEN and CDR2 SYDVKM come from the germline V gene. CDR3 DNA: TGTGCCAGCAGTTTTCCGCACAGCCAGAATGAGCAGTTCTTC. Translation: CASSFPHSQNEQFF. Supplemented by reference TRBV28 and TRBJ2-1, the full variable domain reads DVKVTQSSRYLVKRTGEKVFLECVQDMDHENMFWYRQDPGLGLRLIYFSYDVKMKEKGDIPEGYSVSREKKERFSLILESASTNQTSMYLCASSFPHSQNEQFFGPGTRLTVL.

The rearrangement links TRBV11-2 to TRBJ2-5; TRBD2 agrees at 11 bases. Germline values: CDR1 SGHAT, CDR2 FQNNGV. V dropped 4 bases and J dropped 9; count of bases not matched to a gene: 7. The CDR3 length is 14 residues. The CDR3 bases are TGTGCCAGCAGCTCAACTAGCGGGGGAAGGTCCCAGTACTTC. Translating it yields CASSSTSGGRSQYF.

This clonotype was seen only a few times. The rearrangement links TRBV18 to TRBJ2-7; 7 bases match TRBD1. With 3 bases clipped from V and 2 bases from J, the junction kept 7 bases outside the gene matches. The CDR3 runs 15 residues. Germline V gives CDR1 KGHSH, CDR2 LQKENI. CDR3 loop: CASSPSRDSTYEQYF. CDR3 nucleotides: TGTGCCAGCTCACCCTCCCGGGACAGTACCTACGAGCAGTACTTC.

The table lists this clonotype with many counts. The chain couples TRBV2 to TRBJ1-2; D unresolved. The CDR3 spans 13 residues. Germline values: CDR1 SNHLY, CDR2 FYNNEI. Trimming removed 7 bases from V and 1 base from J, with 10 bases in between. The CDR3 region is CASTLTNNYGYTF. As DNA, the CDR3 is TGTGCCAGCACTCTGACAAATAACTATGGCTACACCTTC. Filled out from reference TRBV2 and TRBJ1-2, the complete variable domain reads EPEVTQTPSHQVTQMGQEVILRCVPISNHLYFYWYRQILGQKVEFLVSFYNNEISEKSEIFDDQFSVERPDGSNFTLKIRSTKLEDSAMYFCASTLTNNYGYTFGSGTRLTVV.

This clonotype was observed a few times. The genes are TRBV7-2 and TRBJ2-1; D call uncertain. Looked up from germline, CDR1 is SGHTA and CDR2 is FQGNSA. This CDR3 region has 15 residues. The V and J ends lost 6 bases and 8 bases respectively, with 20 bases between them. CDR3 DNA sequence: TGTGCCAGCAGTTCGCGCCCCCTACACACCGATGAGCAGTTCTTC. Amino acid sequence: CASSSRPLHTDEQFF.

This chain uses TRBV10-3 with TRBJ2-3, with D tentatively TRBD2 (5 bases). Germline V gene lookup returns CDR1 ENHRY and CDR2 SYGVKD. V was trimmed by 0 bases and J by 6 bases, leaving 16 bases between them. The CDR3 sequence is 16 residues long. The CDR3 spells CAISESSTEGSDTQYF. For the CDR3, the DNA is TGTGCCATCAGTGAGTCGAGTACCGAGGGATCCGATACGCAGTATTTT.

This clonotype was seen many times. The chain couples TRBV20-1 to TRBJ1-3; no clear D. The V end was cut by 3 bases, the J end by 4 bases, with 4 bases between. Germline loops: CDR1 DFQATT, CDR2 SNEGSKA (reference sequence). The length of the CDR3 is 11 residues. CDR3 residues: CSASYGNTIYF. CDR3 nucleotides: TGCAGTGCTAGTTACGGAAACACCATATATTTT.

This clonotype appeared many times. The V call is TRBV20-1, the J call TRBJ2-1; perhaps TRBD2 as D (6 bases). This CDR3 contains 14 residues. Germline assignment: CDR1 DFQATT and CDR2 SNEGSKA (reference sequence). V lost 1 base to trimming and J lost 5 bases, with 12 bases between them. CDR3 protein: CSARVGGWNNEQFF. For the CDR3, the DNA is TGCAGTGCTAGAGTCGGGGGATGGAACAATGAGCAGTTCTTC.

This clonotype showed up just a few times. The chain links TRBV29-1 to TRBJ2-5; no definite D call. CDR3 length: 13 amino acids. From germline, CDR1 is SQVTM and CDR2 ANQGSEA. Trimming shortened V by 5 bases and J by 2 bases, and 12 bases separated the two germline ends. CDR3 loop: CSVQPKWQETQYF. The CDR3 nucleotides are TGCAGCGTTCAACCAAAGTGGCAAGAGACCCAGTACTTC.